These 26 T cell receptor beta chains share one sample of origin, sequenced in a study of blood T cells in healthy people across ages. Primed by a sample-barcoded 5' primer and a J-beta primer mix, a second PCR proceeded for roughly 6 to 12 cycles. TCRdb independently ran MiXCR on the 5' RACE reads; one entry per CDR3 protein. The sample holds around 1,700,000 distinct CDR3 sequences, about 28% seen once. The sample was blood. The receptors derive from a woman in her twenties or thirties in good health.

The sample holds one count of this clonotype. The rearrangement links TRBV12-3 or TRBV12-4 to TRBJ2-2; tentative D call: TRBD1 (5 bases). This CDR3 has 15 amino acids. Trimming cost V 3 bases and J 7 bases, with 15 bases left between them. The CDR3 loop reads CASSFAQGQSGELFF. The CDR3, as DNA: TGTGCCAGCAGTTTTGCGCAGGGTCAGAGCGGGGAGCTGTTTTTT.

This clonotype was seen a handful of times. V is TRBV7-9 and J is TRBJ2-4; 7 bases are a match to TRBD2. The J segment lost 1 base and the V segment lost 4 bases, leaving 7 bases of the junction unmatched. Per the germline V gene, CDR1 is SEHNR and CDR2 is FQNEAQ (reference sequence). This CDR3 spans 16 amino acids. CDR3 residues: CASSSSGAMAKNIQYF. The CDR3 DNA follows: TGTGCCAGCAGCTCCAGCGGGGCGATGGCCAAAAACATTCAGTACTTC. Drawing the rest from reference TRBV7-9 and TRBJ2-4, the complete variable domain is DTGVSQNPRHKITKRGQNVTFRCDPISEHNRLYWYRQTLGQGPEFLTYFQNEAQLEKSRLLSDRFSAERPKGSFSTLEIQRTEQGDSAMYLCASSSSGAMAKNIQYFGAGTRLSVL.

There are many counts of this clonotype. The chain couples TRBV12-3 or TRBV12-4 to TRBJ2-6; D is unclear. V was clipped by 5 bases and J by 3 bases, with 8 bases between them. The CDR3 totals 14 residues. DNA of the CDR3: TGTGCCAGCAGTCCCCAGCATGGGGCCAACGTCCTGACTTTC. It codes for CASSPQHGANVLTF.

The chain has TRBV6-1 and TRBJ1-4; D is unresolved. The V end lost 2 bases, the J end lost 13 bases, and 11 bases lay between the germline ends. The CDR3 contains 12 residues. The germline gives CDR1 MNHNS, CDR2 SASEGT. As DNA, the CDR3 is TGTGCCAGCAGTGAACCTGGGCTTGGACTGTTTTTT. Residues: CASSEPGLGLFF.

Here the CDR3 DNA reads TGTGCCAGCAGCTTGGCAGGGGTTGAGGTCAATCAGCCCCAGCATTTT. This sequence encodes CASSLAGVEVNQPQHF. The chain has TRBV5-5 and TRBJ1-5; D may be TRBD1 (6 bases). CDR3 length: 16 amino acids. CDR1 is SGHKS and CDR2 is YYEKEE in the germline V gene (reference sequence). V shed 0 bases and J shed 3 bases, with 13 bases lying between them.

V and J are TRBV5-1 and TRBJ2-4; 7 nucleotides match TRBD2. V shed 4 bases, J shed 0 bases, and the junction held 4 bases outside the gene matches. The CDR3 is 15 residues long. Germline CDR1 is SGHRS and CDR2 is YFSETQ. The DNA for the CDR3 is TGCGCCAGCAGCGGGAGCGGGGTAGCCAAAAACATTCAGTACTTC. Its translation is CASSGSGVAKNIQYF.

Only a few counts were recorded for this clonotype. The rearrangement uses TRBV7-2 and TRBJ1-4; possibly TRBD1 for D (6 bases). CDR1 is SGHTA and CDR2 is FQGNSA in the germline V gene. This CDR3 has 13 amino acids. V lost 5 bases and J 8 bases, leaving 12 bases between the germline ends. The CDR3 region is CASSKGHPEKLFF. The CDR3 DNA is TGTGCCAGCAGCAAGGGACATCCGGAAAAACTGTTTTTT. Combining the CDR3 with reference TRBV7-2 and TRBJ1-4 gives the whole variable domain GAGVSQSPSNKVTEKGKDVELRCDPISGHTALYWYRQSLGQGLEFLIYFQGNSAPDKSGLPSDRFSAERTGGSVSTLTIQRTQQEDSAVYLCASSKGHPEKLFFGSGTQLSVL.

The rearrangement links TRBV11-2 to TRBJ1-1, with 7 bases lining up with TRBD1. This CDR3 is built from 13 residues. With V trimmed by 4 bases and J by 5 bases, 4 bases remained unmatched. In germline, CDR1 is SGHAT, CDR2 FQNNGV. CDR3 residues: CASSSTGITEAFF. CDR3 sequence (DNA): TGTGCCAGCAGCTCGACAGGGATAACTGAAGCTTTCTTT. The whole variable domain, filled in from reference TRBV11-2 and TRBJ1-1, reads EAGVAQSPRYKIIEKRQSVAFWCNPISGHATLYWYQQILGQGPKLLIQFQNNGVVDDSQLPKDRFSAERLKGVDSTLKIQPAKLEDSAVYLCASSSTGITEAFFGQGTRLTVV.

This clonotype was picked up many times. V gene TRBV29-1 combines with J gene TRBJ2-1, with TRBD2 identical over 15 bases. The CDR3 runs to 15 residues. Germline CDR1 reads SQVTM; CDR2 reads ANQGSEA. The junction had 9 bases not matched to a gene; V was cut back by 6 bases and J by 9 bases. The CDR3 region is CSVDGLAGGKGEQFF. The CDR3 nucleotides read TGCAGCGTGGATGGACTAGCGGGGGGGAAGGGTGAGCAGTTCTTC.

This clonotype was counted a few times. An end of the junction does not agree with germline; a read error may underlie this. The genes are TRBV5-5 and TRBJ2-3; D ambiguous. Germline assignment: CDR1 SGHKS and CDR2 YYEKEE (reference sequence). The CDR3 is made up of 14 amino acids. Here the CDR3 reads CTSSLGQSPDTQYF. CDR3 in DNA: TGTACCAGCAGCTTGGGCCAGAGCCCAGATACGCAGTATTTT.

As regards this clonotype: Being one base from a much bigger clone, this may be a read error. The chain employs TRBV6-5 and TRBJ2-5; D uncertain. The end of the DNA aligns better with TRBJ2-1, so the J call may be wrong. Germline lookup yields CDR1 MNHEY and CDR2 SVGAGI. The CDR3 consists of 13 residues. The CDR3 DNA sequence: TGTGCCAGCAGTTCTACTCACCAAGAGACCCAGTTCTTC. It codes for CASSSTHQETQFF.

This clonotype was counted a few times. In DNA, the CDR3 is TGTGCCAGCTGGCGACTAGCGGGAGGTACCACTTACGAGCAGTACTTC. Its protein product is CASWRLAGGTTYEQYF. This chain joins TRBV27 and TRBJ2-7, with 13 bases fitting TRBD2. In germline, CDR1 is MNHEY, CDR2 SMNVEV (reference sequence). The CDR3 sequence is 16 residues long. Trimming removed 8 bases from V and 4 bases from J; junction bases left unmatched: 11.

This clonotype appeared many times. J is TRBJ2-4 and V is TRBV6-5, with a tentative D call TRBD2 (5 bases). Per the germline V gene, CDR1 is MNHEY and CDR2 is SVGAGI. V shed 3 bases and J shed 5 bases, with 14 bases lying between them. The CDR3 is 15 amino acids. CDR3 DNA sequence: TGTGCCAGCAGTTATTCCCGGGGAATTCAAAACATTCAGTACTTC. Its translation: CASSYSRGIQNIQYF.

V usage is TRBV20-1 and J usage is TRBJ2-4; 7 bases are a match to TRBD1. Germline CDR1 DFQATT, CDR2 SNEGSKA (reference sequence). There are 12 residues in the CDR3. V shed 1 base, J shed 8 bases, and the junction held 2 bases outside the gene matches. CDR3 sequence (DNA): TGCAGTGCTAGAGTGGGGACAGACATTCAGTACTTC. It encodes CSARVGTDIQYF.

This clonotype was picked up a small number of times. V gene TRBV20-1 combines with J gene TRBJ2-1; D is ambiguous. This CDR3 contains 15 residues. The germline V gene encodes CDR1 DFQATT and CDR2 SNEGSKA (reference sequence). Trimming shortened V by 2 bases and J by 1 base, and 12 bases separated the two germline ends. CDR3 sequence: CSARSSPGSYNEQFF. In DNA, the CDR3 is TGCAGTGCTAGAAGTTCCCCCGGGTCCTACAATGAGCAGTTCTTC.

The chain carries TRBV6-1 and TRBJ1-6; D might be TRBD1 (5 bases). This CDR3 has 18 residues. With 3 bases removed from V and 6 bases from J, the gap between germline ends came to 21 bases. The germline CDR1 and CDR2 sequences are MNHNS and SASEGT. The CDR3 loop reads CASSDPTTYGGTNSPLHF. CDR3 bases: TGTGCCAGCAGTGACCCTACGACTTACGGGGGGACTAATTCACCCCTCCACTTT.

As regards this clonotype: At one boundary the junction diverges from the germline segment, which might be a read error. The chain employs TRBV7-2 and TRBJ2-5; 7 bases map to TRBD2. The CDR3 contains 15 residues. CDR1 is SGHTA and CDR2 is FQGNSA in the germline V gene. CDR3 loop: CASSAPGTIQEAQYF. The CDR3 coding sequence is TGTGCCAGCAGCGCCCCCGGGACTATTCAAGAGGCCCAGTACTTC.

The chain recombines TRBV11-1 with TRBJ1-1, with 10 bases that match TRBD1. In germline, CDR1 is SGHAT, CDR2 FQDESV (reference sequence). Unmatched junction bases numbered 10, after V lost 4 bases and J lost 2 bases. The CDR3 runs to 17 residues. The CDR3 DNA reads TGTGCCAGCAGCTCAGGACAGGGGGTAAGGAGTAACACTGAAGCTTTCTTT. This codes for CASSSGQGVRSNTEAFF.

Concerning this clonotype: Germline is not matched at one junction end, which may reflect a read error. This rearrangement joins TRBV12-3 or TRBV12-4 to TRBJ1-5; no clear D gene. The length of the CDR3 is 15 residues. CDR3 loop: CACSRRGALSQPQHF. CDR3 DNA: TGTGCCTGCAGCCGTCGTGGCGCCCTAAGCCAGCCCCAGCATTTT.

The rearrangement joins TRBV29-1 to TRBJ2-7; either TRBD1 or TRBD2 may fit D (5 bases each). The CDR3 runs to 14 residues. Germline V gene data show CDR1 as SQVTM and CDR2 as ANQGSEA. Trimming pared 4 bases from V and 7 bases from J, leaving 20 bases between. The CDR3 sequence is CSVAVGTPLYEQYF. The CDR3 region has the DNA TGCAGCGTTGCTGTGGGGACCCCCCTTTATGAGCAGTACTTC.

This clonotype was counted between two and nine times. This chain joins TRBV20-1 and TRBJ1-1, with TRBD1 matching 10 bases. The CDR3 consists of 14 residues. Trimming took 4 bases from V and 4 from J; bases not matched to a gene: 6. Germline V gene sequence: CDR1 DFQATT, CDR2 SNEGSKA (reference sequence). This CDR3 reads CSATGTGDSTEAFF. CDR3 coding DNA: TGCAGTGCTACGGGGACAGGGGACAGCACTGAAGCTTTCTTT.

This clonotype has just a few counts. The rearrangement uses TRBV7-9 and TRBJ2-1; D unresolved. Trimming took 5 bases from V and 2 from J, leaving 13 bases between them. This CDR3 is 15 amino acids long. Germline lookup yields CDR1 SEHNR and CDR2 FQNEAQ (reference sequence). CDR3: CASSQPLLAYNEQFF. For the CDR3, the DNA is TGTGCCAGCAGCCAACCCCTTCTAGCCTACAATGAGCAGTTCTTC.

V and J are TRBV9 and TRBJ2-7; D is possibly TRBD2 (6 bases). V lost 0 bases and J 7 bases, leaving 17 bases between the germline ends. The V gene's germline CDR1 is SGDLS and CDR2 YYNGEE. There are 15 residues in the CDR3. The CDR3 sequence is CASSVGGSGFVEQYF. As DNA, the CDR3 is TGTGCCAGCAGCGTAGGTGGTAGCGGCTTTGTGGAGCAGTACTTC.

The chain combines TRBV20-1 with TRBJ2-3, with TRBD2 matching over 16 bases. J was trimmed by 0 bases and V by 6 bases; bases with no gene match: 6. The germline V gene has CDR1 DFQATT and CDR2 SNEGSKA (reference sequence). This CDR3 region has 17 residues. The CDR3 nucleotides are TGCAGTGCCCCGGGACTAGCGGGGGGGCAGAGCACAGATACGCAGTATTTT. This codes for CSAPGLAGGQSTDTQYF.

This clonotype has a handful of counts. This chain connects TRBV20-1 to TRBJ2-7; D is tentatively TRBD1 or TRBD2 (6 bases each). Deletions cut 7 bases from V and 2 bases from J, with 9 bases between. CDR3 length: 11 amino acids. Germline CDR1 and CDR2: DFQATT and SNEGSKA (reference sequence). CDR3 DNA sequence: TGCAGTGGGCGGGACACCTACGAGCAGTACTTC. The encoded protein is CSGRDTYEQYF.

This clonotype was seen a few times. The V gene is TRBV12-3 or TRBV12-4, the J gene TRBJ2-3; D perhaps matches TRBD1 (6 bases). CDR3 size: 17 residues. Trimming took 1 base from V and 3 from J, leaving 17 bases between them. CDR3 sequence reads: CASSLEGQALGTDTQYF. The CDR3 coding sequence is TGTGCCAGCAGTTTAGAGGGACAAGCCCTCGGGACAGATACGCAGTATTTT.